The 14 T cell receptor beta chains below all came from one sample that was sequenced in a study of cytomegalovirus exposure and HLA in healthy donors. The primer mix had 60 Vbeta and 13 Jbeta primers. Assay used: immunoSEQ multiplex PCR; TCRdb lists only in-frame clones, some missing. The sample has 150,000 to 200,000 clones, around 68% seen once; the top ten hold over 1.2%. Specimen: PBMCs. The source is a girl aged 10 to 17 in good health and CMV-seronegative.

The CDR3 loop is CASSLTGNEQYF. The CDR3 DNA reads as TGTGCCAGCAGCCTGACAGGGAACGAGCAGTACTTC. This sequence joins TRBV28 and TRBJ2-7, with 7 bases lining up with TRBD1. The CDR3 covers 12 residues. Trimming cost V 6 bases and J 5 bases; bases outside gene matches: 4. CDR1 MDHEN and CDR2 SYDVKM come from the germline V gene.

The V gene is TRBV4-1, the J gene TRBJ2-1; 11 bases align to TRBD2. Trimming removed 2 bases from V and 12 bases from J; junction bases left unmatched: 3. The V gene's germline CDR1 is MGHRA and CDR2 YSYEKL. The CDR3 length is 13 residues. The CDR3 sequence is CASSQPGTSGQFF. CDR3 nucleotides: TGCGCCAGCAGCCAACCAGGGACTAGCGGGCAGTTCTTC.

The rearrangement links TRBV5-5 to TRBJ1-1; 8 positions match TRBD1. Germline trimming cut 0 bases from V and 7 bases from J; bases unmatched to any gene: 11. In germline, CDR1 is SGHKS, CDR2 YYEKEE (reference sequence). The CDR3 has 16 amino acids. Written as DNA, the CDR3 is TGTGCCAGCAGCTTGGGGGGAATAGACAGGGGCATTGAAGCTTTCTTT. Translated, it gives CASSLGGIDRGIEAFF.

The chain employs TRBV7-2 and TRBJ1-4; D remains ambiguous. Germline values: CDR1 SGHTA, CDR2 FQGNSA. This CDR3 is 13 amino acids long. V was cut by 0 bases and J by 8 bases, with 7 bases left in between. CDR3 residues: CASSLAHTEKLFF. CDR3 coding DNA: TGTGCCAGCAGCTTAGCACACACGGAAAAACTGTTTTTT.

The rearrangement joins TRBV5-1 to TRBJ1-2, with TRBD1 matching over 10 bases. Germline CDR1 SGHRS, CDR2 YFSETQ. J was trimmed by 4 bases and V by 2 bases; bases with no gene match: 5. The CDR3 loop spans 15 amino acids. DNA for the CDR3: TGCGCCAGCAGCTTAGGGACAGGGGTCGGCTATGGCTACACCTTC. This sequence encodes CASSLGTGVGYGYTF.

This clone was seen a few times. The chain combines TRBV6-1 with TRBJ2-5; D might be TRBD2 (6 bases). Germline values: CDR1 MNHNS, CDR2 SASEGT. Trimming took off 6 bases at V and 5 bases at J, with 13 bases between the two ends. CDR3 length: 13 residues. The CDR3 nucleotides read TGTGCCAGCAGACTGACGGGGAGGGAGACCCAGTACTTC. Its protein is CASRLTGRETQYF.

The CDR3 region is CASSPRTAHSYEQYF. For the CDR3, the DNA is TGTGCCAGCTCGCCAAGGACAGCGCATTCCTACGAGCAGTACTTC. V usage is TRBV18 and J usage is TRBJ2-7; tentatively, D is TRBD1 (6 bases). V was trimmed by 6 bases and J by 1 base, leaving 16 bases between them. Looked up from germline, CDR1 is KGHSH and CDR2 is LQKENI. The CDR3 is made up of 15 amino acids.

This chain connects TRBV2 to TRBJ2-1; 10 bases align to TRBD2. Trimming removed 1 base from V and 11 bases from J; junction bases left unmatched: 11. From germline, CDR1 is SNHLY and CDR2 FYNNEI. This CDR3 has 16 residues. The CDR3 region is CASSEGLAGASGKQFF. The CDR3 nucleotides read TGTGCCAGCAGTGAAGGGCTAGCGGGAGCCTCGGGGAAGCAGTTCTTC.

The genes are TRBV27 and TRBJ1-2; 9 bases map to TRBD1. The CDR3 is 16 amino acids. Germline CDR1 reads MNHEY; CDR2 reads SMNVEV (reference sequence). V trimming: 3 bases; J trimming: 2 bases; junction bases outside the gene matches: 7. CDR3 in DNA: TGTGCCAGCAGTTTGCGACAGGGGGTAAGGAACTATGGCTACACCTTC. It specifies CASSLRQGVRNYGYTF.

Only a few counts were recorded for this clone. The V gene is TRBV18, the J gene TRBJ2-3; 8 bases align to TRBD1. Germline-derived CDR1 and CDR2 are KGHSH and LQKENI. V lost 6 bases to trimming and J lost 5 bases; unmatched junction nucleotides: 10. The CDR3 totals 15 residues. The CDR3 nucleotides read TGTGCCAGCTCGGCCGGGACAGGTAGAGGAGATACGCAGTATTTT. This gives the protein CASSAGTGRGDTQYF.

This chain's CDR3 is CATSLTEWDRGPTNYGYTF. The CDR3 DNA reads TGTGCCACCAGCCTAACCGAGTGGGACAGGGGGCCGACTAACTATGGCTACACCTTC. The J gene is TRBJ1-2, the V gene TRBV15; 12 bases line up with TRBD1. The CDR3 totals 19 residues. With 5 bases clipped from V and 0 bases from J, the junction kept 13 bases outside the gene matches. Per the germline V gene, CDR1 is LNHNV and CDR2 is YYDKDF (reference sequence).

The rearrangement links TRBV29-1 to TRBJ1-1, with no clear D. The CDR3 has 12 residues. CDR1 is SQVTM and CDR2 is ANQGSEA in the germline V gene. V was trimmed by 6 bases and J by 4 bases, leaving 12 bases between them. This CDR3 is CSVQVQITEAFF. The DNA for the CDR3 is TGCAGCGTCCAGGTTCAGATCACTGAAGCTTTCTTT.

V usage is TRBV20-1 and J usage is TRBJ2-7; D remains unclear. The ends were cut back, 6 bases at V and 0 bases at J, with 6 bases in the middle. The CDR3 covers 11 residues. From germline, CDR1 is DFQATT and CDR2 SNEGSKA (reference sequence). CDR3 coding DNA: TGCAGTGCCCAATTCTCCTACGAGCAGTACTTC. Its translation is CSAQFSYEQYF.

The chain recombines TRBV15 with TRBJ1-4; 10 positions agree with TRBD1. Germline CDR1 and CDR2: LNHNV and YYDKDF (reference sequence). V shed 5 bases, J shed 0 bases, and the junction held 9 bases outside the gene matches. CDR3 size: 18 residues. CDR3 sequence: CATSRDRGGVATNEKLFF. The DNA of the CDR3 is TGTGCCACCAGCCGGGACAGGGGTGGCGTTGCAACTAATGAAAAACTGTTTTTT.